This section outlines one TCR beta chain sequence together with its context. The antigen is not known. The CDR3 extends over 18 amino acids. The germline CDR1 and CDR2 sequences are SGHAT and FQNNGV. The V gene end was trimmed by 5 bases and the J gene end by 4 bases; junction bases not matched to a gene: 14. This sample stems from a study of T cell responses to AZD1222 COVID-19 vaccine. General study findings and limits: Baseline serostatus was positive in only a handful of AZD1222 recipients. Clonal diversity was possibly underestimated; the donors were predominantly white British and more often female.

The data were produced by immunoSEQ multiplex PCR, yet TCRdb's version contains in-frame clones alone and is incomplete. The sample carries about 120,000 clones, approximately 90% recorded once. Sequencing was performed on peripheral blood, taken on day 0 of AZD1222 vaccination. The chain is built from TRBV11-2 and TRBJ1-6; 7 nucleotides align to TRBD1. This sequence was found in an adult in good health. The CDR3 reads CASSRIREQGPYNSPLHF. DNA for the CDR3: TGTGCCAGCAGCCGTATCCGAGAACAGGGGCCGTATAATTCACCCCTCCACTTT.